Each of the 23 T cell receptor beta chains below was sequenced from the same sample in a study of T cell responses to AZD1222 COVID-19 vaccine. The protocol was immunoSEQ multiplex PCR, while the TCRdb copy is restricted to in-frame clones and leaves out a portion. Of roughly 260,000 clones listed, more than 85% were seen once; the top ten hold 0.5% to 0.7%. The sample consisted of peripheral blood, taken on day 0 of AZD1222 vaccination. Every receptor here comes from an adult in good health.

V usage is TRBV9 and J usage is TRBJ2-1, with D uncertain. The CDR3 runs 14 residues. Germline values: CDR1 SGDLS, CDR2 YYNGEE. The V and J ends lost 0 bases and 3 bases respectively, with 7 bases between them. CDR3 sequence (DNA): TGTGCCAGCAGCGTAGACGGCCTCTACAATGAGCAGTTCTTC. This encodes CASSVDGLYNEQFF. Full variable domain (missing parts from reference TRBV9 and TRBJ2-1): DSGVTQTPKHLITATGQRVTLRCSPRSGDLSVYWYQQSLDQGLQFLIQYYNGEERAKGNILERFSAQQFPDLHSELNLSSLELGDSALYFCASSVDGLYNEQFFGPGTRLTVL.

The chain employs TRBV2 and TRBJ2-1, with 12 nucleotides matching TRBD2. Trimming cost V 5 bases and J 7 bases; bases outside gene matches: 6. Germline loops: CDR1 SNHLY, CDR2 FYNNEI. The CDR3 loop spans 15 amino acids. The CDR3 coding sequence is TGTGCCAGCAGTCCTACTAGCGGGGGGCTGAATGAGCAGTTCTTC. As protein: CASSPTSGGLNEQFF.

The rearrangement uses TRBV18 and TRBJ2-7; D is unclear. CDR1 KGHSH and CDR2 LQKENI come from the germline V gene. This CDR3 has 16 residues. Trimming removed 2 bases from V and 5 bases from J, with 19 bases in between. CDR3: CASSPTPRLPVDEQYF. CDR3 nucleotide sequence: TGTGCCAGCTCACCAACCCCCCGGCTCCCAGTTGACGAGCAGTACTTC. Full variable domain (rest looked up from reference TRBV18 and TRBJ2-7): NAGVMQNPRHLVRRRGQEARLRCSPMKGHSHVYWYRQLPEEGLKFMVYLQKENIIDESGMPKERFSAEFPKEGPSILRIQQVVRGDSAAYFCASSPTPRLPVDEQYFGPGTRLTVT.

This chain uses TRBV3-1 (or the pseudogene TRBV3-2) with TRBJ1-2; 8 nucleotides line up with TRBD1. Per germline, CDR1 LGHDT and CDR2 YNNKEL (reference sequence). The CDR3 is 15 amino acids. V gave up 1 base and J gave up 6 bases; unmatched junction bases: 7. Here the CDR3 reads CASSQVAGQGHGYTF. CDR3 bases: TGTGCCAGCAGCCAAGTGGCTGGACAGGGCCATGGCTACACCTTC.

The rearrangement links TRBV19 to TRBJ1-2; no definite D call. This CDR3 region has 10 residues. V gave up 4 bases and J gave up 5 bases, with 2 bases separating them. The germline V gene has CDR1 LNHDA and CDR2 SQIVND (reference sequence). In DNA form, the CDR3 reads TGTGCCAGTAGTAAATATGGCTACACCTTC. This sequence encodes CASSKYGYTF.

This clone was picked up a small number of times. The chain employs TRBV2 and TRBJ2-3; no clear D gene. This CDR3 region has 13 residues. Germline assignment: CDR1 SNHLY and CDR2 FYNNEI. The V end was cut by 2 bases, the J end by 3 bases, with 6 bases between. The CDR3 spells CASSEQETDTQYF. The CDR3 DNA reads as TGTGCCAGCAGTGAACAAGAAACAGATACGCAGTATTTT.

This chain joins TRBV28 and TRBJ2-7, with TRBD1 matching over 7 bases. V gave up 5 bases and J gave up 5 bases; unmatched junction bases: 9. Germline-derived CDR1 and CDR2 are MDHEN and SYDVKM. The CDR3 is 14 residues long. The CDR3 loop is CASSIRTGGDEQYF. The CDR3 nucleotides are TGTGCCAGCAGTATAAGGACAGGCGGTGACGAGCAGTACTTC.

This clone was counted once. CDR3 region: CSASRAHSNQPQHF. CDR3 nucleotides: TGCAGTGCTAGTAGGGCCCATAGCAATCAGCCCCAGCATTTT. The chain couples TRBV20-1 to TRBJ1-5; D call uncertain. CDR3 length: 14 residues. CDR1 DFQATT and CDR2 SNEGSKA come from the germline V gene (reference sequence). The V end lost 3 bases, the J end lost 0 bases, and 9 bases lay between the germline ends.

The CDR3 DNA is TGTGCCAGCAGTCCCGGACTAGCGGGAACCAATGAGCAGTTCTTC. Translation: CASSPGLAGTNEQFF. The chain employs TRBV28 and TRBJ2-1, with TRBD2 matching 12 bases. The trim removed 5 bases at V and 6 bases at J, leaving 5 bases unmatched. This CDR3 is built from 15 residues. Germline CDR1 reads MDHEN; CDR2 reads SYDVKM.

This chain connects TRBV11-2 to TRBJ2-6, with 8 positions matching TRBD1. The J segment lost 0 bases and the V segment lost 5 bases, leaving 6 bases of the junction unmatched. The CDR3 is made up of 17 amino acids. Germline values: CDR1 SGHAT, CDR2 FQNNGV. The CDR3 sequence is CASSKRTGPSGANVLTF. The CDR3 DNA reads TGTGCCAGCAGCAAAAGGACAGGGCCCTCTGGGGCCAACGTCCTGACTTTC.

The CDR3 is CATSDPDSTDTQYF. The CDR3 nucleotides read TGTGCCACCAGTGACCCAGACAGCACAGATACGCAGTATTTT. The chain carries TRBV24-1 and TRBJ2-3; no reliable D call. The CDR3 is 14 amino acids. Trimming shortened V by 4 bases and J by 0 bases, and 7 bases separated the two germline ends. Germline V gene lookup returns CDR1 KGHDR and CDR2 SFDVKD.

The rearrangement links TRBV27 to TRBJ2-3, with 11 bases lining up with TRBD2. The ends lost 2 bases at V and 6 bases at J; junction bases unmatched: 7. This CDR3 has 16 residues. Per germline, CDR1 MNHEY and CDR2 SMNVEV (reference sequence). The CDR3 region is CASSLRLAGTKDTQYF. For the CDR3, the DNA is TGTGCCAGCAGTTTACGACTAGCGGGAACTAAGGATACGCAGTATTTT.

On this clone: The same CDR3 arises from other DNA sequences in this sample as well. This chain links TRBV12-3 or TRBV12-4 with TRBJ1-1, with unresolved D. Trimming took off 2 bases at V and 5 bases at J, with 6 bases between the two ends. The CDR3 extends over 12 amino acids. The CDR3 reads CASSLSGTEAFF. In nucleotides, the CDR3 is TGTGCCAGCAGTTTATCGGGGACTGAAGCTTTCTTT.

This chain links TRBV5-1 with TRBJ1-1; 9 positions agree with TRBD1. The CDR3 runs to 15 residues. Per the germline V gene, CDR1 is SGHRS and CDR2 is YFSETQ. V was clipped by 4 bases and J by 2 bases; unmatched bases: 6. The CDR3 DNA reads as TGCGCCAGCAGCACACCGACAGGGGGTAACACTGAAGCTTTCTTT. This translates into CASSTPTGGNTEAFF.

CDR3 amino acids: CASRYVYNSPLHF. For the CDR3, the DNA is TGTGCCAGCAGATATGTCTATAATTCACCCCTCCACTTT. The J gene is TRBJ1-6, the V gene TRBV28; no clear D gene. Germline V CDR1 and CDR2: MDHEN, SYDVKM. V lost 6 bases and J 3 bases, leaving 6 bases between the germline ends. The CDR3 has 13 amino acids.

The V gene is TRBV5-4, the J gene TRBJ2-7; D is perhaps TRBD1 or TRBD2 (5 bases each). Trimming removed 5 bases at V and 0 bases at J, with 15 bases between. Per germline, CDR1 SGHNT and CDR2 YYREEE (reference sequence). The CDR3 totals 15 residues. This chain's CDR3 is CASSFGTVSSYEQYF. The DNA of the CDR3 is TGTGCCAGCAGTTTCGGGACGGTGAGCTCCTACGAGCAGTACTTC.

CDR3 DNA sequence: TGTGCCGGGCGGAGCTCCTATAATTCACCCCTCCACTTT. Translating gives CAGRSSYNSPLHF. This sequence joins TRBV5-4 and TRBJ1-6; the D is unclear. The CDR3 length is 13 residues. The germline V and J ends were trimmed by 10 bases and 0 bases, with 8 bases remaining between them. In germline, CDR1 is SGHNT, CDR2 YYREEE (reference sequence).

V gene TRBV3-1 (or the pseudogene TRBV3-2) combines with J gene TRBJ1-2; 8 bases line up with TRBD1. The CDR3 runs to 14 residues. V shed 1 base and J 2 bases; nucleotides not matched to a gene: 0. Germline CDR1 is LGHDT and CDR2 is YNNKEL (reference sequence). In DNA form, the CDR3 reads TGTGCCAGCAGCCAAGGACAGGGGAACTATGGCTACACCTTC. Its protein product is CASSQGQGNYGYTF.

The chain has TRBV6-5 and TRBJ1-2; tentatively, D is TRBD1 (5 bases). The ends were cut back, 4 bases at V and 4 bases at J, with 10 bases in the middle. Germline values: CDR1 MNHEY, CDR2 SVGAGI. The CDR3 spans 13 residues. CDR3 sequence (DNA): TGTGCCAGCAGTTCCAAGGGGTTCTATGGCTACACCTTC. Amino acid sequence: CASSSKGFYGYTF.

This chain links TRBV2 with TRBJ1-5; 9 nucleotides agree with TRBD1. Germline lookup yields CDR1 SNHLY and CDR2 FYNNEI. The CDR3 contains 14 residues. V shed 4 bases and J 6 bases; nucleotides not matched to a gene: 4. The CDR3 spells CASSGDRAIQPQHF. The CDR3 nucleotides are TGTGCCAGCAGTGGGGACAGGGCTATTCAGCCCCAGCATTTT.

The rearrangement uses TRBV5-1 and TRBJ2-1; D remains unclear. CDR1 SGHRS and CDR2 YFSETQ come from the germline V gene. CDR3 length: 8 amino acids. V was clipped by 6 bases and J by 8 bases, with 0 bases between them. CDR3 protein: CASNEQFF. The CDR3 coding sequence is TGCGCCAGCAATGAGCAGTTCTTC.

The CDR3 DNA is TGTGCCAGCAGCCTATTGACCTGGGGCGAGCAGTACTTC. Its protein product is CASSLLTWGEQYF. The rearrangement uses TRBV14 and TRBJ2-7; D gene ambiguous. There are 13 residues in the CDR3. CDR1 SGHDN and CDR2 FVKESK come from the germline V gene. V shed 4 bases and J shed 6 bases, with 13 bases lying between them.

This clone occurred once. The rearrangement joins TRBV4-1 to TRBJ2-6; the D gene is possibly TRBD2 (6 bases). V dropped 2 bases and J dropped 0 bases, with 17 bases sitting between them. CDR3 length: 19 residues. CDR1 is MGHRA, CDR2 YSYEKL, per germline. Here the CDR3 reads CASSQRGGVLPSGANVLTF. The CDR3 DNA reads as TGCGCCAGCAGCCAAAGGGGCGGGGTGCTACCCTCTGGGGCCAACGTCCTGACTTTC.